This note documents a single T cell receptor beta chain sequence. Its matching antigen is unknown. The V and J ends lost 9 bases and 3 bases, in that order; junction bases with no gene match: 13. This CDR3 contains 15 residues. CDR1 and CDR2 (germline): SGHRS, YFSETQ. Through a sample-barcoded 5' primer and a J-beta primer mix, a second PCR was run for roughly 7 to 12 cycles. TCRdb itself ran the 5' RACE reads through MiXCR, one entry per CDR3 protein. The table shows approximately 690,000 distinct CDR3 sequences, with about 53% occurring only once. This specimen belongs to a study of blood T cells in healthy people across ages. Findings and caveats of the study: Older individuals had lower TCR beta diversity per million T cells (the decline was roughly linear).

Material: blood. The chain has TRBV5-1 and TRBJ2-7, with TRBD1 matching over 9 bases. The sequence came from a man in his sixties in good health. This chain's CDR3 is CATSTFPGQGYEQYF. The DNA for the CDR3 is TGCGCCACCTCCACTTTTCCGGGACAGGGCTACGAGCAGTACTTC.